This passage covers 15 T cell receptor beta chains from one sample sequenced in a study of T cell responses to AZD1222 COVID-19 vaccine. The assay was immunoSEQ multiplex PCR, and TCRdb's table has in-frame clones only and misses some. The table shows 80,000 to 100,000 clones, with around 90% occurring only once. Specimen: peripheral blood, collected on day 0 of AZD1222 vaccination. The receptors shown here come from an adult in good health.

This clone was detected only once. The rearrangement joins TRBV7-6 to TRBJ1-5; no firm D call. With 5 bases removed from V and 7 bases from J, the gap between germline ends came to 18 bases. CDR3 length: 15 residues. Germline CDR1 is SGHVS and CDR2 is FNYEAQ. Here the CDR3 reads CASSPTEGNRQPQHF. The DNA for the CDR3 is TGTGCCAGCAGCCCTACGGAGGGAAATCGGCAGCCCCAGCATTTT.

This clone has just one count. V usage is TRBV30 and J usage is TRBJ1-5, with unresolved D. Germline lookup yields CDR1 GTSNPN and CDR2 SVGIG (reference sequence). V was shortened by 0 bases and J by 3 bases, with 15 bases between the two germline ends. This CDR3 has 16 residues. As DNA, the CDR3 is TGTGCCTGGAGTGTAGCTTTTGGCCAAAACAATCAGCCCCAGCATTTT. Translated: CAWSVAFGQNNQPQHF.

The chain carries TRBV9 and TRBJ2-5, with 10 bases lining up with TRBD1. Germline V CDR1 and CDR2: SGDLS, YYNGEE. CDR3 length: 15 residues. J lost 3 bases, V lost 1 base, and 3 bases had no gene match. CDR3 protein: CASSVRDRGKETQYF. As DNA, the CDR3 is TGTGCCAGCAGCGTAAGGGACAGGGGCAAAGAGACCCAGTACTTC. The variable domain in full, with the rest retrieved from reference TRBV9 and TRBJ2-5, is DSGVTQTPKHLITATGQRVTLRCSPRSGDLSVYWYQQSLDQGLQFLIQYYNGEERAKGNILERFSAQQFPDLHSELNLSSLELGDSALYFCASSVRDRGKETQYFGPGTRLLVL.

The J gene is TRBJ1-1, the V gene TRBV7-3; D is undetermined. Germline lookup yields CDR1 SGHTA and CDR2 FQGTGA. CDR3 length: 13 residues. V lost 9 bases, J lost 0 bases, and 11 bases lay in between. CDR3 DNA sequence: TGTGCCAGTACAGACGGGTTGAACACTGAAGCTTTCTTT. Translating it yields CASTDGLNTEAFF.

This chain links TRBV6-1 with TRBJ1-2; D unclear. Germline V gene data show CDR1 as MNHNS and CDR2 as SASEGT. CDR3 length: 15 amino acids. Trimming pared 0 bases from V and 7 bases from J, leaving 15 bases between. For the CDR3, the DNA is TGTGCCAGCAGTGAAGCCTGGACTCTCCCCGGTGGCTACACCTTC. This codes for CASSEAWTLPGGYTF.

V usage is TRBV28 and J usage is TRBJ2-7; possibly TRBD2 for D (6 bases). V lost 3 bases and J lost 4, with 16 bases in between. This CDR3 comprises 15 residues. Germline CDR1 is MDHEN and CDR2 is SYDVKM. The CDR3 region has the DNA TGTGCCAGCAGTTTGTCGGGGGTGGCCAGGTACGAGCAGTACTTC. Its protein is CASSLSGVARYEQYF.

The chain employs TRBV27 and TRBJ1-1, with 7 bases aligning to TRBD1. Per germline, CDR1 MNHEY and CDR2 SMNVEV (reference sequence). CDR3 length: 15 residues. V shed 2 bases and J 0 bases; nucleotides not matched to a gene: 3. CDR3 coding DNA: TGTGCCAGCAGTTTAAAGGACAGGATGAACACTGAAGCTTTCTTT. Translating gives CASSLKDRMNTEAFF.

J is TRBJ2-1 and V is TRBV29-1; 9 nucleotides agree with TRBD1. Germline V lookup: CDR1 SQVTM, CDR2 ANQGSEA. The CDR3 has 14 amino acids. The V and J ends lost 7 bases and 3 bases, in that order; junction bases with no gene match: 7. The DNA of the CDR3 is TGCAGCGCTACGGACAGGGGTCTCTACAATGAGCAGTTCTTC. This codes for CSATDRGLYNEQFF.

The chain uses TRBV28 and TRBJ1-1; no firm D call. In germline, CDR1 is MDHEN, CDR2 SYDVKM. V lost 3 bases and J lost 0, with 5 bases in between. The CDR3 consists of 13 residues. The CDR3 coding sequence is TGTGCCAGCAGTTTGATTTTGAACACTGAAGCTTTCTTT. Translated, it gives CASSLILNTEAFF.

V usage is TRBV28 and J usage is TRBJ1-2; D is ambiguous. Germline lookup yields CDR1 MDHEN and CDR2 SYDVKM. The CDR3 consists of 12 residues. V dropped 4 bases and J dropped 2 bases, with 5 bases sitting between them. CDR3 protein: CASSWINYGYTF. CDR3 in DNA: TGTGCCAGCAGTTGGATAAACTATGGCTACACCTTC.

The chain recombines TRBV6-5 with TRBJ2-3; the match to TRBD2 covers 8 bases. Germline V gene lookup returns CDR1 MNHEY and CDR2 SVGAGI. J lost 5 bases, V lost 6 bases, and 7 bases had no gene match. This CDR3 has 14 residues. The CDR3 bases are TGTGCCAGCAGCTACGTCGGGGGGGTAGATACGCAGTATTTT. This encodes CASSYVGGVDTQYF.

This chain joins TRBV4-3 and TRBJ2-5, with D possibly TRBD2 on 5 matching bases. Trimming removed 1 base at V and 5 bases at J, with 14 bases between. CDR3 size: 15 residues. CDR1 is LGHNA and CDR2 is YSLEER in the germline V gene. This chain's CDR3 is CASSQVGAGSETQYF. CDR3 DNA: TGCGCCAGCAGCCAAGTAGGCGCGGGCTCTGAGACCCAGTACTTC.

This clone was seen once. The rearrangement joins TRBV7-8 to TRBJ2-7; D might be TRBD2 (6 bases). CDR3 length equals 18 residues. Per germline, CDR1 SGHVS and CDR2 FQNEAQ. Deletions cut 5 bases from V and 5 bases from J, with 28 bases between. The CDR3 sequence: CASSAHRIGAGRSHEQYF. DNA of the CDR3: TGTGCCAGCAGCGCCCACCGAATTGGAGCGGGTCGGTCCCACGAGCAGTACTTC.

The CDR3 region has the DNA TGTGCCAGCAGCGTCCAGGGGGATTCGGGCACCATATATTTT. Amino acid sequence: CASSVQGDSGTIYF. V usage is TRBV9 and J usage is TRBJ1-3, with TRBD1 matching 7 bases. Germline CDR1 is SGDLS and CDR2 is YYNGEE. The trim removed 2 bases at V and 9 bases at J, leaving 8 bases unmatched. The CDR3 is 14 residues long.

The J gene is TRBJ1-2, the V gene TRBV5-1; TRBD1 matches at 8 bases. This CDR3 has 15 amino acids. Trimming at V came to 4 bases and at J to 2 bases, leaving 7 bases not matched to a gene. Germline CDR1 reads SGHRS; CDR2 reads YFSETQ. The CDR3 bases are TGCGCCAGCAGCCGCGGGACAGGCGGGAACTATGGCTACACCTTC. Encoded protein: CASSRGTGGNYGYTF. Looking up the rest from reference TRBV5-1 and TRBJ1-2 gives the full variable domain: KAGVTQTPRYLIKTRGQQVTLSCSPISGHRSVSWYQQTPGQGLQFLFEYFSETQRNKGNFPGRFSGRQFSNSRSEMNVSTLELGDSALYLCASSRGTGGNYGYTFGSGTRLTVV.